This record concerns one T cell receptor beta chain sequence. This sample is drawn from a study of immune evolution from preneoplasia to lung adenocarcinoma. Study summary: HLA loss of heterozygosity: about 7% AIS, 15% MIA, about 31% ADC, none AAH.

Only in-frame clones appear in the TCRdb table, and some are missing; sequencing was by immunoSEQ multiplex PCR. The sample holds about 26,000 clones, just under 75% seen once. The CDR3 runs 12 residues. Germline V CDR1 and CDR2: SGHTA, FQGTGA. Trimming removed 2 bases from V and 3 bases from J, with 5 bases in between. Sequenced sample: FFPE invasive lung adenocarcinoma tissue. The rearrangement uses TRBV7-3 and TRBJ2-7; D is unclear. The source of this sequence is a person aged 55-75 years with invasive lung adenocarcinoma. Some clones in this sample may be carry-over from other donors' samples. The CDR3 sequence: CASSLFSYEQYF. The CDR3 nucleotides read TGTGCCAGCAGCTTATTCAGCTACGAGCAGTACTTC.